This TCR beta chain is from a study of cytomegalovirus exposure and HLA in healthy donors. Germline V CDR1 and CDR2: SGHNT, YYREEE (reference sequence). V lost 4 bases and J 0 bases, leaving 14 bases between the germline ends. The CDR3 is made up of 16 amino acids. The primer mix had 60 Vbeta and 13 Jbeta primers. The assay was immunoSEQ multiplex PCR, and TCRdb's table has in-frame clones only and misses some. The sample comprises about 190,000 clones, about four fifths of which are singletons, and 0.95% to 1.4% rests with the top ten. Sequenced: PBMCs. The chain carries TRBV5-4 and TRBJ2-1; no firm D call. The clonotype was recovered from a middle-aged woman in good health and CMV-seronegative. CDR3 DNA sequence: TGTGCCAGCAGCCGAATACTCGAGAGCTCCTACAATGAGCAGTTCTTC. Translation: CASSRILESSYNEQFF.